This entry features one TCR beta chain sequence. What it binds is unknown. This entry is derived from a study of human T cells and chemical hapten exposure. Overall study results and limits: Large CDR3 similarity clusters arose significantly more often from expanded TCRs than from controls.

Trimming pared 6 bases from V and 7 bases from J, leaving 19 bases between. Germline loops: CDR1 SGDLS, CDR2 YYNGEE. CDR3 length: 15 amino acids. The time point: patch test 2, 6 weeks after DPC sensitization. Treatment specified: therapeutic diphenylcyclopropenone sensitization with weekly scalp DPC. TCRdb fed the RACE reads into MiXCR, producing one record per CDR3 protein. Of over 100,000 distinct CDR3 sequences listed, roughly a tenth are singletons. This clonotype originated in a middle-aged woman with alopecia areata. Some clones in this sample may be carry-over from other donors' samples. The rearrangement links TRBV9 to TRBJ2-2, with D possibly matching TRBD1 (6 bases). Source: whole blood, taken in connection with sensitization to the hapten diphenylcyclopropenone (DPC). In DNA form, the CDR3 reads TGTGCCAGCATCCCGCGACCAGAACAGGGCGGGGAGCTGTTTTTT. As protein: CASIPRPEQGGELFF.